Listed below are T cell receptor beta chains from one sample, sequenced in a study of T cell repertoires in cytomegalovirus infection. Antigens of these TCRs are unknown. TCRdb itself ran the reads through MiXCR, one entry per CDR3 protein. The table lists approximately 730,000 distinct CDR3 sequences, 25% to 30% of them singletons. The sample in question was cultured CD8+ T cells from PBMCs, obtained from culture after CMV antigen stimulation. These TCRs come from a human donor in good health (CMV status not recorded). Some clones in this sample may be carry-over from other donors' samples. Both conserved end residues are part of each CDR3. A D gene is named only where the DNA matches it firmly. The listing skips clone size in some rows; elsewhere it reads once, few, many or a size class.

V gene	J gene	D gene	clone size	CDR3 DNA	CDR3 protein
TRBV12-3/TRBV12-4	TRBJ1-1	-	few	TGTGCCAGCAGTAGGGTCATTGGGAGCACTGAAGCTTTCTTT	CASSRVIGSTEAFF
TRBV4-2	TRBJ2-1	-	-	TGTGCCAGCAGCCCGTTAGCGGAAGGGGGATTGGAGCAGTTCTTC	CASSPLAEGGLEQFF
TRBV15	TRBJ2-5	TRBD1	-	TGTGCCACCAGCAGAGATCAGGGGGTAGCAGAGACCCAGTACTTC	CATSRDQGVAETQYF
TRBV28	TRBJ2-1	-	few	TGTGCCAGCAGTATTCGGGACTGGAGCTCCTACAATGAGCAGTTCTTC	CASSIRDWSSYNEQFF
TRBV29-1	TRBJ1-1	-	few	TGCAGCGTTGAAGATACAGGAATTCAAGCTTTCTTT	CSVEDTGIQAFF
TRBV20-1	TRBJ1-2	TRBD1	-	TGCAGCCTGACAGGGGCATATAGGGGCTACACCTTC	CSLTGAYRGYTF
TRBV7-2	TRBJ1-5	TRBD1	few	TGTGCCAGCAGCCACCCTTTACAGGGGGGGATTTACACCAATCAGCCCCAGCATTTT	CASSHPLQGGIYTNQPQHF
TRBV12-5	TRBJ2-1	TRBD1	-	TGTGCTAGTGGGCTGACAGGGAACGTCAATGAGCAGTTCTTC	CASGLTGNVNEQFF
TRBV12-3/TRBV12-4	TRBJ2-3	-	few	TGTGCCAGCAGCTTAGGCGGGGGCCTCACAGATACGCAGTATTTT	CASSLGGGLTDTQYF
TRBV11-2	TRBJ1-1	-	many	TGTGCCAGCAGCTCTTCTCGGACTGAAGCTTTCTTT	CASSSSRTEAFF
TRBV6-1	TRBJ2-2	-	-	TGTGCCAGCTCCCAACATCCGAACACCGGGGAGCTGTTTTTT	CASSQHPNTGELFF
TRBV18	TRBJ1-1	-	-	TGTGCCAGCTCACCCCCGGGACTCCTCGGGTGGGCTGAAGCTTTCTTT	CASSPPGLLGWAEAFF
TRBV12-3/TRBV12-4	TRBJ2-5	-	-	TGTGCCAGCAGTTTAGCGGGGGGCTCGGGCCAAGAGACCCAGTACTTC	CASSLAGGSGQETQYF
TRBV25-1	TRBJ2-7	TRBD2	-	TGTGCCAGCAGTGAAGAGAGCGGGGGGGCAGAGCAGTACTTC	CASSEESGGAEQYF
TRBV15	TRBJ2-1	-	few	TGTGCCATCTCACTTGCTCGCGCAGACAATGAGCAGTTCTTC	CAISLARADNEQFF
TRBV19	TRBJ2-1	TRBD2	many	TGTGCCAGCAGCTCTAGCGGGAGCTCCTACAATGAGCAGTTCTTC	CASSSSGSSYNEQFF
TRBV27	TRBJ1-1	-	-	TGTGCCAGCAGATTAGGGGGTAGGGCTGAAGCTTTCTTT	CASRLGGRAEAFF
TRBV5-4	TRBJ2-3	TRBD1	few	TGTGCCAGCAGCGTCCCAGGGGGCCTCACAGATACGCAGTATTTT	CASSVPGGLTDTQYF
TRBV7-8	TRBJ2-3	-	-	TGTGCCAGCAGGGAAGGGGTAATAGATACGCAGTATTTT	CASREGVIDTQYF
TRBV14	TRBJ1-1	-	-	TGTGCCAGCAGCTCTGCCCCAGGGTACATGAACACTGAAGCTTTCTTT	CASSSAPGYMNTEAFF
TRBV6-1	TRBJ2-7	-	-	TGTGCCAGCATCAAAGGAGGGATTCCCCACGAGCAGTACTTC	CASIKGGIPHEQYF
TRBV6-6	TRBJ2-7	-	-	TGTGCCAGCAGTTACCAGGACCCCGACGAGCAGTACTTC	CASSYQDPDEQYF
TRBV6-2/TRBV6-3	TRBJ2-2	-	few	TGTGCCAGCAGCGACCTGACAGCTACCGGGGAGCTGTTTTTT	CASSDLTATGELFF
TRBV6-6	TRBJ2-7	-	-	TGTGCCAGCAGTGCAACCCCCGGGACGCACTCCTACGAGCAGTACTTC	CASSATPGTHSYEQYF
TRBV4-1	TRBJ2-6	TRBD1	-	TGTGCCAGCAGCCAAGATATAATGACAGGGCCGGGGGCCAACGTCCTGACTTTC	CASSQDIMTGPGANVLTF
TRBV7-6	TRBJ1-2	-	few	TGTGCCAGCAGCTCCCCCGGGGGGCAGTCCCAACCTCGTAATTTCTATGGCTACACCTTC	CASSSPGGQSQPRNFYGYTF
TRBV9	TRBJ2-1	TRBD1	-	TGTGCCAGCAGCCAAGAAGGGACGGACAGGGATCAGTTCTTC	CASSQEGTDRDQFF
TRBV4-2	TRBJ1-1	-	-	TGTGCCGGAAGTTGGGGATCGCGGACTGAAGCTTTCTTT	CAGSWGSRTEAFF
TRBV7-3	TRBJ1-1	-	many	TGTGCCAGCAGCTTAACCGGGACAAACTATGTCCCTCATTTGAACACTGAAGCTTTCTTT	CASSLTGTNYVPHLNTEAFF
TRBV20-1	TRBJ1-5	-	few	TGCAGTGCTAGAGACAGGGAAAGCAATCAGCCCCAGCATTTT	CSARDRESNQPQHF
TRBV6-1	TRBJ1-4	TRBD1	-	TGTGCCAGCAGTGCCTACAGGGGGCCCCGTGAAAAACTGTTTTTT	CASSAYRGPREKLFF
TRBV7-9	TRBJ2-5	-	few	TGTGCCAGCAGCCCCTTTCCTGACCAAGAGACCCAGTACTTC	CASSPFPDQETQYF
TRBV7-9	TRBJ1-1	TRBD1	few	TGTGCCAGCAGCCACCGGACAGGCCGTCAGAACACTGAAGCTTTCTTT	CASSHRTGRQNTEAFF
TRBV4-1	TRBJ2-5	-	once	TGCGCCAGCAGCCCTGAACAGCAAGAGACCCAGTACTTC	CASSPEQQETQYF
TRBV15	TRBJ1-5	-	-	TGTGCCACCAGTCCTAGAGGAGGGAATCAGCCCCAGCATTTT	CATSPRGGNQPQHF
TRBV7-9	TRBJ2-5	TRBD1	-	TGTGCCAGCAGCTTTTGGGACAGACCCCAAGAGACCCAGTACTTC	CASSFWDRPQETQYF
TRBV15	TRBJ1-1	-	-	TGTGCCACCAGCAGAGTAGAGGGGGGTGAAGCTTTCTTT	CATSRVEGGEAFF
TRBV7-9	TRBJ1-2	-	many	TGTGCCAGCAGCAAAGTGGGGGCCCGAGCCAGCTTTGGCTACACCTTC	CASSKVGARASFGYTF
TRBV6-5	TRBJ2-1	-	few	TGTGCCAGCACCCACGCCAATGAGCAGTTCTTC	CASTHANEQFF
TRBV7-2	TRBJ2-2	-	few	TGTGCCAGCAGCTCGAGCTCCCCAGGGGCCACCGGGGAGCTGTTTTTT	CASSSSSPGATGELFF
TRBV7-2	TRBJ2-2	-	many	TGTGCCAGCAGTGTAGGGAGGACCGGGGAGCTGTTTTTT	CASSVGRTGELFF
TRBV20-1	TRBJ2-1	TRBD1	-	TGCAGTGCTAGACAGGGGGCCAGCAATGAGCAGTTCTTC	CSARQGASNEQFF
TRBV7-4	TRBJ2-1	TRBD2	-	TGTGCCAGCAGTTTGAGAGCGGGGGTCGAGAATGAGCAGTTCTTC	CASSLRAGVENEQFF
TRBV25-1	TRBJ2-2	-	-	TGTGCCAGCAGTGAATTTCGATGGGTCGGGGAGCTGTTTTTT	CASSEFRWVGELFF
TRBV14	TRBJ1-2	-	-	TGTGCCAGCAGCCAAGAACAAGGTTATGGCTACACCTTC	CASSQEQGYGYTF
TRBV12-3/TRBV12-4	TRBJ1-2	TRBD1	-	TGTGCCAGCAGTATGACAGGGGTCTTGGAAGGCTACACCTTC	CASSMTGVLEGYTF
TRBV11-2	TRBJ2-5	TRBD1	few	TGTGCCAGCAGTTTGCTCATGGCAGGGGGCAAAGAGACCCAGTACTTC	CASSLLMAGGKETQYF
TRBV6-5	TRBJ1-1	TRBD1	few	TGTGCCAGCAGTATGACAGGGGAGGGCACTGAAGCTTTCTTT	CASSMTGEGTEAFF
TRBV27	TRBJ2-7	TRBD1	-	TGTGCCAGCAGTTTATCCCAGGGGGACTACGAGCAGTACTTC	CASSLSQGDYEQYF
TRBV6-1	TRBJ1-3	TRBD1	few	TGTGCCAGCAGCCGAACCGGGACAGGGACGGGAAACACCATATATTTT	CASSRTGTGTGNTIYF
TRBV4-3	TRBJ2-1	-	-	TGCGCCAGCAGCCCGGACACCGCCGACTACAATGAGCAGTTCTTC	CASSPDTADYNEQFF
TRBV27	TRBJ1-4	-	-	TGTGCCAGTTCGAGGCCTAATGAAAAACTGTTTTTT	CASSRPNEKLFF
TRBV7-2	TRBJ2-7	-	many	TGTGCCAGCAGCTTCCCCTCCTACGAGCAGTACTTC	CASSFPSYEQYF
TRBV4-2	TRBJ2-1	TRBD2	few	TGTGCCAGCAGCCTTCTCCGGAGCGGGGCCAGTAAAAATGAGCAGTTCTTC	CASSLLRSGASKNEQFF
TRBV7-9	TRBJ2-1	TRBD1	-	TGTGCCAGCAGCTGGGACAGGGGGCCGAACAATGAGCAGTTCTTC	CASSWDRGPNNEQFF
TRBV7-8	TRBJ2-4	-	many	TGTGCCAGCAGCTTATCAGTCAGGGGACCCAAAAACATTCAGTACTTC	CASSLSVRGPKNIQYF
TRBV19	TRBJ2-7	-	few	TGTGCCAGTAGTATTTCCGACAGTTTCGGCTCCTACGAGCAGTACTTC	CASSISDSFGSYEQYF
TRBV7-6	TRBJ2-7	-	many	TGTGCCAGCAGCCCCGGAGGGGCGGGCGAGCAGTACTTC	CASSPGGAGEQYF